This is a list of T cell receptor beta chains from one sample in a study of OX40 agonist ivuxolimab in advanced cancers. The assay was immunoSEQ multiplex PCR, and TCRdb's table has in-frame clones only and misses some. The sample shows 30,000 to 35,000 clones, about four fifths of them seen only once. The source was CD4+ or CD8+ T cells sorted from blood, collected in a trial of the OX40 agonist ivuxolimab. The receptor source for this set is an adult with an advanced solid tumor such as melanoma, head and neck, liver or kidney cancer. Both conserved end residues are part of each CDR3. The order of the fields is J gene, clone size, D gene, V gene, CDR3 protein, CDR3 DNA. The D gene is left open where the match is weak. Only some rows state a clone size, as once, few, many or a class for expanded clones.

TRBJ2-7 . TRBD1 TRBV7-8 CASSRTGAHEQYF TGTGCCAGCAGCCGAACAGGGGCCCACGAGCAGTACTTC
TRBJ2-7 . . TRBV6-6 CASSYGATYEQYF TGTGCCAGCAGTTACGGGGCTACCTACGAGCAGTACTTC
TRBJ1-3 . . TRBV14 CASSYNSGNTIYF TGTGCCAGCAGTTACAACTCTGGAAACACCATATATTTT
TRBJ2-5 . . TRBV4-1 CASSPMDGSETQYF TGCGCCAGCAGCCCGATGGATGGGTCAGAGACCCAGTACTTC
TRBJ2-5 . TRBD2 TRBV2 CASRKRGDPQETQYF TGTGCCAGCAGAAAGCGGGGGGACCCACAAGAGACCCAGTACTTC
TRBJ2-3 . TRBD2 TRBV7-2 CASGLAGTTDTQYF TGTGCCAGCGGACTAGCGGGGACCACAGATACGCAGTATTTT
TRBJ1-2 . TRBD1 TRBV6-6 CASSYQGGRYGYTF TGTGCCAGCAGTTACCAAGGGGGCCGCTATGGCTACACCTTC
TRBJ2-2 . TRBD2 TRBV29-1 CSVDLSGGITGELFF TGCAGCGTTGATTTATCGGGGGGGATCACCGGGGAGCTGTTTTTT
TRBJ2-7 . . TRBV2 CASSDPRRTYEQYF TGTGCCAGCAGTGACCCCAGACGAACCTACGAGCAGTACTTC
TRBJ1-2 . . TRBV27 CASSFAGVHGYTF TGTGCCAGCAGTTTTGCTGGGGTACATGGCTACACCTTC
TRBJ2-7 . TRBD1 TRBV28 CASTGDRGDEQYF TGTGCCAGCACCGGTGACAGGGGCGACGAGCAGTACTTC
TRBJ2-7 . . TRBV19 CASSSTTGSYEQYF TGTGCCAGTAGTAGTACGACAGGATCCTACGAGCAGTACTTC
TRBJ1-6 . . TRBV4-1 CASSQEIGNSPLHF TGCGCCAGCAGCCAAGAGATAGGGAATTCACCCCTCCACTTT
TRBJ2-1 . TRBD2 TRBV15 CATTNAGGEQFF TGTGCCACCACCAATGCGGGAGGAGAGCAGTTCTTC
TRBJ1-5 . . TRBV4-3 CASSFNPGSNQPQHF TGCGCCAGCAGCTTCAACCCTGGGAGCAATCAGCCCCAGCATTTT
TRBJ2-7 . . TRBV18 CASSPLSGSYEQYF TGTGCCAGCTCACCACTGAGCGGCTCCTACGAGCAGTACTTC
TRBJ1-2 . . TRBV6-5 CASSYFRGYGYTF TGTGCCAGCAGTTACTTCAGGGGTTATGGCTACACCTTC
TRBJ2-5 . . TRBV6-5 CASSYSTQETQYF TGTGCCAGCAGTTACTCTACTCAAGAGACCCAGTACTTC
TRBJ2-1 . TRBD2 TRBV19 CASNPGGINEQFF TGTGCCAGTAACCCGGGAGGGATTAATGAGCAGTTCTTC
TRBJ2-3 . . TRBV25-1 CASSEALRPLATDTQYF TGTGCCAGCAGTGAAGCACTCAGGCCCTTGGCCACAGATACGCAGTATTTT
TRBJ2-3 . . TRBV7-2 CASSSGPYTDTQYF TGTGCCAGCAGCTCGGGTCCTTATACAGATACGCAGTATTTT
TRBJ2-1 few TRBD1 TRBV12-5 CASGLGYGTGGGNEQFF TGTGCTAGTGGTTTGGGATACGGGACAGGGGGCGGCAATGAGCAGTTCTTC
TRBJ2-2 . . TRBV6-6 CASSYVRPGSGGELFF TGTGCCAGCAGTTACGTCCGTCCGGGGTCGGGCGGGGAGCTGTTTTTT
TRBJ1-4 . TRBD1 TRBV4-1 CASSQQQGADNEKLFF TGCGCCAGCAGCCAGCAACAGGGGGCGGATAATGAAAAACTGTTTTTT
TRBJ1-6 . TRBD1 TRBV9 CASSGRTGVNSPLHF TGTGCCAGCAGCGGACGGACAGGGGTGAATTCACCCCTCCACTTT
TRBJ2-7 many TRBD1 TRBV19 CASSIGEGQHYEQYF TGTGCCAGTAGTATAGGTGAGGGACAGCACTACGAGCAGTACTTC
TRBJ2-2 . . TRBV30 CAWSRMSTGELFF TGTGCCTGGAGTCGGATGAGCACCGGGGAGCTGTTTTTT
TRBJ1-1 once . TRBV28 CASRGDGKNTEAFF TGTGCCAGCAGGGGGGACGGAAAGAACACTGAAGCTTTCTTT
TRBJ1-1 . TRBD1 TRBV7-6 CASSPHRGGNTEAFF TGTGCCAGCAGCCCACACAGGGGGGGGAACACTGAAGCTTTCTTT
TRBJ2-1 . TRBD1 TRBV14 CASRPDRVRNNEQFF TGTGCCAGCAGACCCGACAGGGTTAGGAACAATGAGCAGTTCTTC
TRBJ2-7 . TRBD2 TRBV27 CASSKDLGGVSEQYF TGTGCCAGCAGTAAGGACCTGGGGGGGGTTAGCGAGCAGTACTTC
TRBJ1-2 . TRBD1 TRBV9 CASSSTGEGYGYTF TGTGCCAGCAGCTCGACAGGGGAAGGCTATGGCTACACCTTC
TRBJ1-5 . TRBD1 TRBV27 CASSRLTGGLYQPQHF TGTGCCAGCAGTCGCTTAACAGGGGGCCTCTATCAGCCCCAGCATTTT
TRBJ1-1 . . TRBV19 CASSIVGGEAFF TGTGCCAGTAGTATAGTAGGGGGTGAAGCTTTCTTT
TRBJ1-1 . . TRBV7-9 CASSAILTEAFF TGTGCCAGCAGTGCTATACTTACTGAAGCTTTCTTT
TRBJ2-3 . . TRBV29-1 CSVGARGASTDTQYF TGCAGCGTTGGGGCGCGGGGAGCTAGCACAGATACGCAGTATTTT
TRBJ2-2 . . TRBV6-5 CASRSAGELFF TGTGCCAGCAGAAGTGCAGGGGAGCTGTTTTTT
TRBJ1-2 . . TRBV7-6 CASSPGRDWHGYTF TGTGCCAGCAGCCCCGGACGGGACTGGCATGGCTACACCTTC
TRBJ1-5 . . TRBV30 CAWSPGEGVQPQHF TGTGCCTGGAGTCCCGGTGAGGGGGTCCAGCCCCAGCATTTT
TRBJ2-5 . . TRBV5-4 CASSSPQEGLVQETQYF TGTGCCAGCAGCTCACCCCAGGAAGGGTTGGTCCAAGAGACCCAGTACTTC
TRBJ2-1 . . TRBV28 CASRGWGAYNEQFF TGTGCCAGCCGCGGGTGGGGCGCCTACAATGAGCAGTTCTTC
TRBJ1-5 . TRBD1 TRBV27 CASSSTGALDQPQHF TGTGCCAGCAGTTCGACAGGGGCCCTCGATCAGCCCCAGCATTTT
TRBJ1-1 . . TRBV18 CASSPYEGSTTEAFF TGTGCCAGCTCACCGTACGAGGGGTCAACCACTGAAGCTTTCTTT
TRBJ2-1 . . TRBV19 CATLAAGVSYNEQFF TGTGCCACCCTAGCGGCAGGGGTCTCCTACAATGAGCAGTTCTTC
TRBJ1-2 . TRBD1 TRBV7-9 CASSPQDRGDFYGYTF TGTGCCAGCAGCCCCCAGGACAGGGGCGATTTCTATGGCTACACCTTC
TRBJ2-7 . . TRBV10-3 CAITPDNPSEAGYEQYF TGTGCCATCACCCCCGACAATCCAAGCGAAGCCGGCTACGAGCAGTACTTC
TRBJ1-4 once TRBD1 TRBV7-8 CASSLRQGVDEKLFF TGTGCCAGCAGCTTGAGACAGGGCGTAGACGAAAAACTGTTTTTT
TRBJ1-2 few . TRBV5-4 CASSFSFGSSYGYTF TGTGCCAGCAGCTTTTCGTTTGGTTCCTCATATGGCTACACCTTC